The 20 T cell receptor beta chains reported below all come from one sample, sequenced in a study of blood T cell repertoires in COVID-19. Only in-frame clones appear in the TCRdb table, and some are missing; sequencing was by immunoSEQ multiplex PCR. The sample has a few hundred thousand clones; under 90% are singletons. Sequencing used peripheral blood. These TCRs come from a man aged 45-65 years with acute or convalescent COVID-19.

The CDR3 sequence is CASSTRQGAIEAFF. The CDR3 nucleotides are TGTGCCAGTAGTACCAGACAGGGGGCGATTGAAGCTTTCTTT. The chain combines TRBV19 with TRBJ1-1; 10 bases line up with TRBD1. The CDR3 runs to 14 residues. After removal of 4 bases from V and 7 bases from J, the junction contained 6 bases not matched to a gene. Per germline, CDR1 LNHDA and CDR2 SQIVND (reference sequence).

Turning to this clone: Compared with germline, one end of the junction differs, possibly owing to a read error. This rearrangement joins TRBV7-7 to TRBJ1-6, with no clear D. Germline CDR1 is SSHAT and CDR2 is FNYEAQ (reference sequence). The CDR3 runs 15 residues. The CDR3 here is CASSFSPGGRSPLHF. In nucleotides, the CDR3 is TGTGCTAGCAGCTTCTCCCCCGGCGGCCGTTCACCCCTCCACTTT.

This clone was seen a few times. Other DNA sequences from this sample encode an identical CDR3 as well. The V and J genes are TRBV30 and TRBJ1-5; D remains ambiguous. V was pared by 3 bases and J by 0 bases, with 3 bases between. The CDR3 is made up of 12 amino acids. The V gene's germline CDR1 is GTSNPN and CDR2 SVGIG (reference sequence). As DNA, the CDR3 is TGTGCCTGGAGCTATAGCAATCAGCCCCAGCATTTT. This codes for CAWSYSNQPQHF.

The V gene is TRBV5-6, the J gene TRBJ1-1; TRBD1 aligns across 7 bases. The germline gives CDR1 SGHDT, CDR2 YYEEEE. The length of the CDR3 is 11 residues. V gave up 4 bases and J gave up 9 bases; unmatched junction bases: 3. The CDR3 loop is CASSMGQQAFF. Here the CDR3 DNA reads TGTGCCAGCAGCATGGGACAGCAAGCTTTCTTT.

This chain joins TRBV4-1 and TRBJ2-7; possible D gene TRBD1, 5 bases. In germline, CDR1 is MGHRA, CDR2 YSYEKL. The CDR3 totals 12 residues. V lost 8 bases and J lost 3, with 11 bases in between. CDR3 protein: CASGDRLYEQYF. In DNA form, the CDR3 reads TGCGCCAGCGGCGACAGACTCTACGAGCAGTACTTC.

The J gene is TRBJ2-3, the V gene TRBV7-2, with D perhaps matching TRBD2 (5 bases). V lost 3 bases to trimming and J lost 6 bases, with 10 bases between them. CDR1 SGHTA and CDR2 FQGNSA come from the germline V gene. This CDR3 is 13 amino acids long. CDR3 sequence: CASSFEREDTQYF. The DNA of the CDR3 is TGTGCCAGCAGCTTCGAGAGGGAGGATACGCAGTATTTT.

CDR3 loop: CASSYEASSGNTIYF. The CDR3 bases are TGTGCCAGCAGTTATGAAGCTAGCTCTGGAAACACCATATATTTT. The chain links TRBV6-2 or TRBV6-3 to TRBJ1-3; no clear D gene. Germline values: CDR1 MNHEY, CDR2 SVGEGT. V was shortened by 3 bases and J by 0 bases, with 9 bases between the two germline ends. This CDR3 comprises 15 residues.

J is TRBJ2-3 and V is TRBV9; TRBD1 matches at 9 bases. The junction had 12 bases not matched to a gene; V was cut back by 5 bases and J by 5 bases. Germline-derived CDR1 and CDR2 are SGDLS and YYNGEE. The CDR3 contains 16 residues. The CDR3 DNA sequence: TGTGCCAGCAGTGTTGCAAACAGGGGGCTGGTAGATACGCAGTATTTT. Translating it yields CASSVANRGLVDTQYF.

This CDR3 is CASSYQTGGAEQYF. CDR3 DNA sequence: TGTGCCAGCAGCTACCAGACAGGAGGAGCCGAGCAGTACTTC. This sequence joins TRBV5-8 and TRBJ2-7, with D possibly matching TRBD1 (6 bases). Per germline, CDR1 SGHTS and CDR2 YDEGEE. The V gene lost 3 bases and the J gene lost 6 bases, with 16 bases spanning the gap. This CDR3 region has 14 residues.

V usage is TRBV6-5 and J usage is TRBJ2-1; 8 bases match TRBD1. With V trimmed by 6 bases and J by 12 bases, 7 bases remained unmatched. The CDR3 length is 12 residues. Germline lookup yields CDR1 MNHEY and CDR2 SVGAGI. The CDR3 sequence is CASSRGLTVQFF. The CDR3 DNA reads as TGTGCCAGCAGCAGGGGGCTGACCGTGCAGTTCTTC.

V gene TRBV5-4 combines with J gene TRBJ2-3, with 13 positions matching TRBD2. Germline CDR1 reads SGHNT; CDR2 reads YYREEE (reference sequence). V shed 4 bases and J 3 bases; nucleotides not matched to a gene: 5. The CDR3 extends over 16 amino acids. The CDR3: CASSAGLAGTTDTQYF. CDR3 in DNA: TGTGCCAGCAGCGCGGGACTAGCGGGGACGACAGATACGCAGTATTTT.

The chain uses TRBV18 and TRBJ1-6; weak D call: TRBD1 (5 bases). CDR1 and CDR2 (germline): KGHSH, LQKENI. Trimming removed 6 bases from V and 7 bases from J, with 16 bases in between. The CDR3 consists of 15 residues. This chain's CDR3 is CASSLDLWGNSPLHF. In DNA form, the CDR3 reads TGTGCCAGCTCTCTGGACCTCTGGGGCAATTCACCCCTCCACTTT.

This clone appeared a single time. CDR3: CASSSEHRGREYF. The CDR3 DNA reads TGTGCCAGCAGCTCCGAACACAGGGGGCGTGAGTACTTC. The chain couples TRBV7-9 to TRBJ2-7, with 9 bases that match TRBD1. CDR1 is SEHNR, CDR2 FQNEAQ, per germline (reference sequence). The CDR3 is made up of 13 amino acids. The V segment lost 4 bases and the J segment 11 bases; nucleotides outside the gene matches: 9. Complete variable domain (other parts from reference TRBV7-9 and TRBJ2-7): DTGVSQNPRHKITKRGQNVTFRCDPISEHNRLYWYRQTLGQGPEFLTYFQNEAQLEKSRLLSDRFSAERPKGSFSTLEIQRTEQGDSAMYLCASSSEHRGREYFGPGTRLTVT.

The chain recombines TRBV3-1 (or the pseudogene TRBV3-2) with TRBJ2-1; the match to TRBD1 covers 8 bases. The CDR3 sequence is 14 residues long. The germline V gene has CDR1 LGHDT and CDR2 YNNKEL (reference sequence). V shed 2 bases and J 5 bases; nucleotides not matched to a gene: 2. CDR3 region: CASSQTGGNNEQFF. In nucleotides, the CDR3 is TGTGCCAGCAGCCAAACAGGGGGGAACAATGAGCAGTTCTTC.

V and J are TRBV29-1 and TRBJ1-4, with D perhaps matching TRBD1 (5 bases). Germline V lookup: CDR1 SQVTM, CDR2 ANQGSEA. The CDR3 loop spans 14 amino acids. With 0 bases removed from V and 7 bases from J, the gap between germline ends came to 12 bases. The CDR3 loop is CSVEDEGRGEKLFF. In nucleotides, the CDR3 is TGCAGCGTTGAAGACGAGGGGAGGGGTGAAAAACTGTTTTTT.

The table lists this clone with a count of one. This chain uses TRBV6-5 with TRBJ1-2, with 7 bases matching TRBD1. V trimming: 0 bases; J trimming: 6 bases; junction bases outside the gene matches: 10. Germline V gene data show CDR1 as MNHEY and CDR2 as SVGAGI. This CDR3 has 16 amino acids. DNA for the CDR3: TGTGCCAGCAGTTACTCTAGGGGCGGGACAGAAAATGGCTACACCTTC. Translating gives CASSYSRGGTENGYTF.

The chain carries TRBV18 and TRBJ1-6; D remains ambiguous. V was shortened by 3 bases and J by 12 bases, with 12 bases between the two germline ends. Germline V gene lookup returns CDR1 KGHSH and CDR2 LQKENI. This CDR3 is 13 amino acids long. CDR3 nucleotides: TGTGCCAGCTCACCGGGCGCTTTGTTACCCCTCCACTTT. It is translated as CASSPGALLPLHF.

The chain combines TRBV5-1 with TRBJ1-1; 7 nucleotides match TRBD1. Germline V CDR1 and CDR2: SGHRS, YFSETQ. This CDR3 is built from 13 residues. V was clipped by 0 bases and J by 6 bases; unmatched bases: 2. The CDR3 coding sequence is TGCGCCAGCAGCTTGGAGACAGGGTCTGAAGCTTTCTTT. Amino acid sequence: CASSLETGSEAFF.

The table lists this clone with a count of one. The chain couples TRBV5-1 to TRBJ2-5; D gene unclear. Trimming stripped 0 bases from V and 5 bases from J, with 20 bases between. The CDR3 spans 17 residues. Germline V gene data show CDR1 as SGHRS and CDR2 as YFSETQ. CDR3 sequence: CASSLANPAVAGETQYF. The CDR3, as DNA: TGCGCCAGCAGCTTGGCCAACCCGGCAGTAGCTGGGGAGACCCAGTACTTC.

The V call is TRBV7-2, the J call TRBJ1-5, with D perhaps TRBD1 (6 bases). The germline gives CDR1 SGHTA, CDR2 FQGNSA. The length of the CDR3 is 15 residues. V lost 1 base and J 7 bases, leaving 14 bases between the germline ends. CDR3 sequence: CASSLGQGRGQPQHF. The DNA for the CDR3 is TGTGCCAGCAGCTTAGGTCAGGGGAGGGGACAGCCCCAGCATTTT. The whole variable domain, filled in from reference TRBV7-2 and TRBJ1-5, reads GAGVSQSPSNKVTEKGKDVELRCDPISGHTALYWYRQSLGQGLEFLIYFQGNSAPDKSGLPSDRFSAERTGGSVSTLTIQRTQQEDSAVYLCASSLGQGRGQPQHFGDGTRLSIL.